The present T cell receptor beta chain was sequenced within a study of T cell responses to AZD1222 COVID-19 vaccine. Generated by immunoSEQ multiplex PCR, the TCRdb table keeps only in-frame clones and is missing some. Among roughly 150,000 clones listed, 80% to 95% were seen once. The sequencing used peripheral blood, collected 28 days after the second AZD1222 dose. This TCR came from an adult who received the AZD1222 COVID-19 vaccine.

CDR3 region: CSPPPLGYTVESNYGYTF. In DNA form, the CDR3 reads TGCAGCCCTCCCCCATTGGGGTATACAGTCGAGTCTAACTATGGCTACACCTTC. The V and J genes are TRBV29-1 and TRBJ1-2, with no clear D. V was clipped by 8 bases and J by 0 bases, with 28 bases between them. CDR1 and CDR2 (germline): SQVTM, ANQGSEA. This CDR3 is built from 18 residues.